These 24 T cell receptor beta chains originate from one sample sequenced in a study of T-cell memory formation after mild COVID-19. TCRdb independently ran MiXCR on the 5' RACE reads; one entry per CDR3 protein. The table shows a few hundred thousand distinct CDR3 sequences, with roughly 17% occurring only once. Sample: PBMCs or a T cell subset sorted from them (not recorded which). The receptors here all came from a man aged 18 to 35 who had mild COVID-19 (a few samples of this study predate the infection). Cell type and time point are not known.

The chain carries TRBV18 and TRBJ1-6; unclear D gene. Germline V gives CDR1 KGHSH, CDR2 LQKENI. The CDR3 length is 14 residues. The V and J ends lost 4 bases and 7 bases respectively, with 11 bases between them. The CDR3 bases are TGTGCCAGCTCACAGGAGGTGGGAAATTCACCCCTCCACTTT. Translating it yields CASSQEVGNSPLHF.

This rearrangement joins TRBV4-2 to TRBJ2-1; 10 positions agree with TRBD2. The CDR3 totals 17 residues. V lost 4 bases, J lost 12 bases, and 18 bases stayed unmatched. Germline CDR1 is LGHNA and CDR2 is YNFKEQ. The CDR3 here is CASSLGETSGAIMRQFF. As DNA, the CDR3 is TGTGCCAGCAGCCTAGGGGAAACTAGCGGGGCCATAATGAGGCAGTTCTTC.

The CDR3 region has the DNA TGTGCCAGCAGCTTGCTGCGGGACAGAGTGGGGCTCCAGCATTTT. This sequence encodes CASSLLRDRVGLQHF. This chain uses TRBV5-6 with TRBJ1-5; the match to TRBD1 covers 7 bases. Germline loops: CDR1 SGHDT, CDR2 YYEEEE. The J segment lost 12 bases and the V segment lost 1 base, leaving 13 bases of the junction unmatched. The CDR3 is made up of 15 amino acids.

This clonotype showed up many times. CDR3 sequence reads: CASSSGGVPKQYV. The CDR3 nucleotides read TGTGCCAGCAGTTCAGGTGGTGTCCCGAAGCAGTACGTC. The chain joins TRBV6-6 to TRBJ2-7; D unclear. CDR3 length: 13 amino acids. Trimming left V 4 bases short and J 8 bases short, with 15 bases between. Germline CDR1 is MNHNY and CDR2 is SVGAGI (reference sequence).

The chain has TRBV18 and TRBJ2-2; D gene ambiguous. V dropped 4 bases and J dropped 2 bases, with 8 bases sitting between them. Per germline, CDR1 KGHSH and CDR2 LQKENI. The length of the CDR3 is 14 residues. The CDR3 nucleotides are TGTGCCAGCTCACGCTCAACTAACACCGGGGAGCTGTTTTTT. It encodes CASSRSTNTGELFF.

This clonotype was picked up a small number of times. A much larger clone lies one base from this, so it may be a read error. The chain has TRBV2 and TRBJ1-1; D gene uncertain. The CDR3 loop spans 11 amino acids. V was trimmed by 7 bases and J by 1 base, leaving 4 bases between them. Germline CDR1 SNHLY, CDR2 FYNNEI. The CDR3 bases are TGTGCCAGCATGGAGAACACTGAAGCTTTCTTT. Protein: CASMENTEAFF.

This clonotype was counted many times. The V call is TRBV5-1, the J call TRBJ2-1; D gene uncertain. Germline CDR1 reads SGHRS; CDR2 reads YFSETQ. The CDR3 is made up of 12 amino acids. Trimming removed 3 bases at V and 6 bases at J, with 7 bases between. The CDR3 here is CASSSQLNEQFF. CDR3 nucleotide sequence: TGCGCCAGCAGCTCCCAGCTCAATGAGCAGTTCTTC.

The chain uses TRBV4-3 and TRBJ2-1, with D unresolved. Trimming shortened V by 1 base and J by 4 bases, and 5 bases separated the two germline ends. This CDR3 comprises 13 residues. From germline, CDR1 is LGHNA and CDR2 YSLEER. The CDR3 protein is CASSQGIYNEQFF. In DNA form, the CDR3 reads TGCGCCAGCAGCCAAGGTATTTACAATGAGCAGTTCTTC.

This clonotype was observed a few times. The genes are TRBV20-1 and TRBJ2-3; TRBD1 or TRBD2 may be the D gene (5 bases each). V gave up 6 bases and J gave up 1 base, with 17 bases separating them. Germline values: CDR1 DFQATT, CDR2 SNEGSKA (reference sequence). The CDR3 has 15 residues. This CDR3 is CSAPGPTRGTDTQYF. The CDR3 bases are TGCAGTGCCCCGGGACCCACAAGGGGCACAGATACGCAGTATTTT.

This clonotype was observed a few times. The chain combines TRBV9 with TRBJ1-4; 10 nucleotides line up with TRBD1. This CDR3 contains 14 residues. Trimming removed 3 bases from V and 7 bases from J; junction bases left unmatched: 3. Per germline, CDR1 SGDLS and CDR2 YYNGEE. CDR3 residues: CASSGQGAGEKLFF. CDR3 in DNA: TGTGCCAGCAGCGGACAGGGGGCCGGTGAAAAACTGTTTTTT.

This clonotype was recorded a few times. V and J are TRBV24-1 and TRBJ2-1, with 9 bases lining up with TRBD1. In germline, CDR1 is KGHDR, CDR2 SFDVKD. With V trimmed by 3 bases and J by 6 bases, 5 bases remained unmatched. The CDR3 has 15 amino acids. CDR3: CATSDPGQGFNEQFF. CDR3 coding DNA: TGTGCCACCAGTGATCCGGGACAGGGCTTCAATGAGCAGTTCTTC.

V and J are TRBV7-6 and TRBJ2-2; 7 nucleotides match TRBD1. Germline V gene lookup returns CDR1 SGHVS and CDR2 FNYEAQ. The CDR3 length is 16 residues. V was clipped by 4 bases and J by 9 bases; unmatched bases: 14. CDR3 in amino acids: CASSSRLGGAVRELFF. In DNA form, the CDR3 reads TGTGCCAGCAGCTCTAGGCTAGGGGGCGCAGTCCGGGAGCTGTTTTTT.

For the CDR3, the DNA is TGTGCCAGCAGCATTTCTGGAACAGATACGCAGTATTTT. Translating it yields CASSISGTDTQYF. The chain joins TRBV12-3 or TRBV12-4 to TRBJ2-3; no definite D call. The CDR3 is made up of 13 amino acids. V lost 6 bases, J lost 3 bases, and 10 bases lay in between.

The chain links TRBV11-3 to TRBJ1-3; D ambiguous. CDR3 length: 13 amino acids. Trimming removed 2 bases at V and 3 bases at J, with 5 bases between. Germline V gene lookup returns CDR1 SGHNT and CDR2 YENEEA. CDR3 coding DNA: TGTGCCAGCAGCTTATCTTATGGAAACACCATATATTTT. Amino acid sequence: CASSLSYGNTIYF.

This clonotype was seen only a few times. The V gene is TRBV2, the J gene TRBJ1-5; possible D gene TRBD1, 6 bases. The germline gives CDR1 SNHLY, CDR2 FYNNEI. There are 13 residues in the CDR3. Trimming took off 8 bases at V and 1 base at J, with 9 bases between the two ends. In DNA form, the CDR3 reads TGTGCCAGCCTTGGACAGAGCAATCAGCCCCAGCATTTT. This sequence encodes CASLGQSNQPQHF.

In its sample, this clonotype was seen many times. V usage is TRBV12-3 or TRBV12-4 and J usage is TRBJ2-6, with no clear D. V was cut by 3 bases and J by 1 base, with 4 bases left in between. This CDR3 spans 14 amino acids. The CDR3 DNA follows: TGTGCCAGCAGTTTCGAATCTGGGGCCAACGTCCTGACTTTC. Residues: CASSFESGANVLTF.

This clonotype was seen more than once but under ten times. This rearrangement joins TRBV6-5 to TRBJ2-2; D possibly corresponds to TRBD1 (6 bases). Between the trimmed V and J ends, which lost 0 bases and 0 bases, there was a span of 20 bases. Germline CDR1 reads MNHEY; CDR2 reads SVGAGI. This CDR3 spans 20 amino acids. CDR3 coding DNA: TGTGCCAGCAGTTACTCGATGGTCCTGTACAGGGTTACGAACACCGGGGAGCTGTTTTTT. The encoded protein is CASSYSMVLYRVTNTGELFF.

The chain recombines TRBV28 with TRBJ1-1; 8 bases agree with TRBD1. The CDR3 loop spans 16 amino acids. Germline V gene data show CDR1 as MDHEN and CDR2 as SYDVKM. J gave up 1 base and V 0 bases, and 4 bases lay outside the gene matches. The CDR3 here is CASSLWADRGNTEAFF. The DNA for the CDR3 is TGTGCCAGCAGTTTATGGGCCGACAGGGGGAACACTGAAGCTTTCTTT.

This sequence joins TRBV9 and TRBJ2-3; 13 nucleotides agree with TRBD2. The CDR3 consists of 16 residues. The germline V gene encodes CDR1 SGDLS and CDR2 YYNGEE. V dropped 2 bases and J dropped 5; count of bases not matched to a gene: 5. Written as DNA, the CDR3 is TGTGCCAGCAGCGTGACGACTAGCGGGGGGCGAGATACGCAGTATTTT. Translated, it gives CASSVTTSGGRDTQYF.

This chain joins TRBV12-3 or TRBV12-4 and TRBJ1-2; D possibly corresponds to TRBD1 (5 bases). Trimming took 5 bases from V and 8 from J, leaving 9 bases between them. The CDR3 has 11 residues. The CDR3 region is CASSGGGGYTF. CDR3 sequence (DNA): TGTGCCAGCAGTGGGGGTGGGGGCTACACCTTC.

The sample holds a few counts of this clonotype. This chain uses TRBV5-1 with TRBJ2-1, with D unclear. The CDR3 runs 14 residues. The germline gives CDR1 SGHRS, CDR2 YFSETQ. V was shortened by 1 base and J by 0 bases, with 5 bases between the two germline ends. The CDR3: CASSLIDSYNEQFF. The CDR3 region has the DNA TGCGCCAGCAGCTTGATTGACTCCTACAATGAGCAGTTCTTC.

This clonotype has a handful of counts. V usage is TRBV7-3 and J usage is TRBJ2-1; TRBD2 matches at 8 bases. Germline V gene sequence: CDR1 SGHTA, CDR2 FQGTGA. The junction had 2 bases not matched to a gene; V was cut back by 0 bases and J by 4 bases. The CDR3 is made up of 15 amino acids. The chain's CDR3 is CASSLTAGGYNEQFF. CDR3 coding DNA: TGTGCCAGCAGCTTAACCGCGGGGGGTTACAATGAGCAGTTCTTC. The full variable domain, completed using reference TRBV7-3 and TRBJ2-1, is GAGVSQTPSNKVTEKGKYVELRCDPISGHTALYWYRQSLGQGPEFLIYFQGTGAADDSGLPNDRFFAVRPEGSVSTLKIQRTERGDSAVYLCASSLTAGGYNEQFFGPGTRLTVL.

This clonotype came up a few times. This rearrangement joins TRBV4-2 to TRBJ2-5; D gene ambiguous. V lost 2 bases and J lost 1, with 8 bases in between. CDR3 length: 14 amino acids. Germline CDR1 reads LGHNA; CDR2 reads YNFKEQ. In DNA, the CDR3 is TGTGCCAGCAGCCAATCTGACCTCCAAGAGACCCAGTACTTC. Translation gives CASSQSDLQETQYF.

V and J are TRBV5-1 and TRBJ2-2; 10 bases are shared with TRBD1. The CDR3 length is 17 residues. Germline V lookup: CDR1 SGHRS, CDR2 YFSETQ. V lost 0 bases, J lost 4 bases, and 6 bases stayed unmatched. This chain's CDR3 is CASSLAPGQGITGELFF. As DNA, the CDR3 is TGCGCCAGCAGCTTGGCACCGGGACAGGGGATCACCGGGGAGCTGTTTTTT.